A selection of T cell receptor beta chains follows, all from one sample in a study of OX40 agonist ivuxolimab in advanced cancers. Using immunoSEQ multiplex PCR, the repertoire was profiled, and TCRdb retains in-frame clones only, with some absent. The sample has 75,000 to 80,000 clones; approximately 84% are singletons. Material: CD4+ or CD8+ T cells sorted from blood, obtained in a trial of the OX40 agonist ivuxolimab. The receptors derive from an adult with an advanced solid tumor such as melanoma, head and neck, liver or kidney cancer. CDR3s include the opening cysteine and the closing phenylalanine or tryptophan. A D gene is named only where the DNA matches it firmly.

d_call	j_call	v_call	cdr3_aa	cdr3_nt
TRBD2	TRBJ2-5	TRBV10-3	CANPLLAGRETQYF	TGTGCCAACCCGCTACTAGCGGGGAGGGAGACCCAGTACTTC
TRBD1	TRBJ2-3	TRBV6-5	CASSSGTGVDTQYF	TGTGCCAGCAGTTCCGGGACAGGGGTAGATACGCAGTATTTT
.	TRBJ2-7	TRBV5-6	CASSLGYEQYF	TGTGCCAGCAGCTTGGGGTACGAGCAGTACTTC
.	TRBJ2-7	TRBV7-2	CASSPRRDHEQYF	TGTGCCAGCAGCCCAAGGAGGGACCACGAGCAGTACTTC
TRBD2	TRBJ2-7	TRBV7-2	CASTLLGGGSYEQYF	TGTGCCAGCACTCTACTCGGCGGGGGCTCCTACGAGCAGTACTTC
.	TRBJ1-2	TRBV19	CATSRANYGYTF	TGTGCCACCAGCCGAGCTAACTATGGCTACACCTTC
.	TRBJ1-2	TRBV5-4	CASSLPQAVSGYTF	TGTGCCAGCAGCTTACCCCAGGCCGTGAGCGGCTACACCTTC
.	TRBJ1-2	TRBV5-4	CASSLAGRVNYGYTF	TGTGCCAGCAGCTTGGCCGGGAGGGTAAACTATGGCTACACCTTC
.	TRBJ1-1	TRBV6-5	CASSYGAVEPPTEAFF	TGTGCCAGCAGTTACGGGGCAGTCGAGCCCCCCACTGAAGCTTTCTTT
.	TRBJ1-5	TRBV28	CASTPVGGSNQPQHF	TGTGCCAGCACTCCGGTAGGGGGAAGCAATCAGCCCCAGCATTTT
.	TRBJ1-4	TRBV28	CASSSSGNKNEKLFF	TGTGCCAGCAGTTCTAGCGGGAATAAAAATGAAAAACTGTTTTTT
.	TRBJ1-6	TRBV21-1	CASSRDPLHF	TGTGCCAGCAGCCGCGACCCCCTCCACTTT
TRBD1	TRBJ1-2	TRBV14	CASSQRGTAKGSGYGYTF	TGTGCCAGCAGCCAAAGGGGGACAGCAAAGGGGTCCGGCTATGGCTACACCTTC
.	TRBJ2-3	TRBV5-1	CATSDLGDTQYF	TGCGCCACTTCAGATCTTGGAGATACGCAGTATTTT
.	TRBJ2-6	TRBV6-5	CASRVGSGANVLTF	TGTGCCAGCAGGGTAGGGTCCGGGGCCAACGTCCTGACTTTC
TRBD2	TRBJ2-1	TRBV9	CASSARTSGRTEQFF	TGTGCCAGCAGCGCCCGGACTAGCGGGAGGACTGAGCAGTTCTTC
.	TRBJ2-7	TRBV4-3	CASSQEPPEQYF	TGCGCCAGCAGCCAAGAACCCCCAGAGCAGTACTTC
TRBD1	TRBJ1-1	TRBV30	CAWRGRTGRYSEAFF	TGTGCCTGGAGGGGACGGACAGGGCGTTACTCTGAAGCTTTCTTT
TRBD1	TRBJ1-1	TRBV9	CASAQGANTEAFF	TGTGCCAGCGCCCAGGGGGCGAACACTGAAGCTTTCTTT
TRBD1	TRBJ2-3	TRBV19	CATKVVGDRVTDTQYF	TGTGCCACCAAAGTGGTTGGGGACAGGGTGACAGATACGCAGTATTTT
TRBD1	TRBJ2-1	TRBV9	CASSRGQGAYNEQFF	TGTGCCAGCAGCAGGGGACAGGGGGCCTACAATGAGCAGTTCTTC
.	TRBJ1-6	TRBV7-2	CASTKFGALNSPLHF	TGTGCCAGCACCAAATTTGGGGCGCTGAATTCACCCCTCCACTTT